The TCR beta chain under discussion was sequenced for a study of blood T cell repertoires in COVID-19. Sequencing was performed with immunoSEQ multiplex PCR; in TCRdb, only in-frame clones are kept and a portion is missing. The repertoire has about 97,000 clones, approximately 87% of them found once; the top ten carry less than 20%. Trimming at V came to 4 bases and at J to 4 bases, leaving 3 bases not matched to a gene. From germline, CDR1 is MNHEY and CDR2 SVGEGT. The CDR3 length is 14 residues. The sequenced material came from peripheral blood. The chain employs TRBV6-2 or TRBV6-3 and TRBJ2-2; TRBD2 matches 7 bases. The receptor comes from a human donor in a cohort sampled during active COVID-19. In nucleotides, the CDR3 is TGTGCCAGCAGTTTGGGGAGGGTCACCGGGGAGCTGTTTTTT. Its translation is CASSLGRVTGELFF.